The clone carrying this T cell receptor (beta chain) occurred a few times. The record originates from a study of blood T cell repertoires in COVID-19. Germline V gives CDR1 SGHDT, CDR2 YYEEEE. Trimming cost V 4 bases and J 7 bases; bases outside gene matches: 3. The length of the CDR3 is 14 residues. TCRdb's table, derived via immunoSEQ multiplex PCR, lists solely in-frame clones and lacks some. The sample has nearly 40,000 clones, roughly 84% seen once; the top ten hold more than 14%. The V and J genes are TRBV5-6 and TRBJ1-6; 9 bases match TRBD1. The specimen was peripheral blood. The clonotype originates from a man aged 45-60 years with active or convalescent COVID-19. CDR3 loop: CASSPGQGNSPLHF. The CDR3 DNA reads as TGTGCCAGCAGCCCCGGACAGGGGAATTCACCCCTCCACTTT.